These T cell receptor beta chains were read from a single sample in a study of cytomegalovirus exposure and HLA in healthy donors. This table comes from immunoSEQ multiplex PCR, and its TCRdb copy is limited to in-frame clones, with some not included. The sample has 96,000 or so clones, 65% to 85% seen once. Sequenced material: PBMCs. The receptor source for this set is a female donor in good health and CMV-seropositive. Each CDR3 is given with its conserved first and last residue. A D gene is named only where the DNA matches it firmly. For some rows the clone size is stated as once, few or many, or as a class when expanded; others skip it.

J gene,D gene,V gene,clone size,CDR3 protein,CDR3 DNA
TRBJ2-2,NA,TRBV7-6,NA,CASSLVDITSGELFF,TGTGCCAGCAGCTTAGTCGACATTACGTCCGGGGAGCTGTTTTTT
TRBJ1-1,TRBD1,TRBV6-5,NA,CASSFNRGANTEAFF,TGTGCCAGCAGTTTTAACAGGGGGGCGAACACTGAAGCTTTCTTT
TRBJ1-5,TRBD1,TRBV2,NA,CASRQTGVGIQPQHF,TGTGCCAGCAGGCAAACAGGGGTAGGAATTCAGCCCCAGCATTTT
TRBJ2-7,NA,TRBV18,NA,CASSLGGGSSYEQYF,TGTGCCAGCTCTTTAGGGGGGGGGTCCTCCTACGAGCAGTACTTC
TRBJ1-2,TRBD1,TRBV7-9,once,CASSPTGQEHYGYTF,TGTGCCAGCAGCCCCACGGGACAGGAGCACTATGGCTACACCTTC
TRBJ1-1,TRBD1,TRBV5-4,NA,CASSWGGQGLTEAFF,TGTGCCAGCAGCTGGGGGGGACAGGGACTCACTGAAGCTTTCTTT
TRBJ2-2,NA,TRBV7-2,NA,CASSLGGQISTGELFF,TGTGCCAGCAGCTTAGGAGGACAGATTTCCACCGGGGAGCTGTTTTTT
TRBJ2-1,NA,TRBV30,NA,CACPLSYNEQFF,TGTGCCTGCCCACTCTCCTACAATGAGCAGTTCTTC
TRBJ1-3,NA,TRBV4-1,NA,CASSLGVPSSGNTIYF,TGCGCCAGCAGCCTAGGAGTCCCTAGCTCTGGAAACACCATATATTTT
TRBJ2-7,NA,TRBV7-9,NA,CASSGPGTKYEQYF,TGTGCCAGCAGCGGCCCCGGGACAAAGTACGAGCAGTACTTC
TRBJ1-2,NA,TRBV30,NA,CAWTSSGVGGYTF,TGTGCCTGGACCTCCTCAGGGGTTGGGGGCTACACCTTC
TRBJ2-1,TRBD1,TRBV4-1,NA,CASSVPTGSQRLF,TGCGCCAGCAGCGTCCCGACAGGGTCTCAGAGGCTCTTC
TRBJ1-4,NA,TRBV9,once,CASSASGVNNEKLFF,TGTGCCAGCAGCGCCTCAGGGGTTAACAATGAAAAACTGTTTTTT
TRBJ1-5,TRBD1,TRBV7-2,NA,CASSLEPGQGGNQPQHF,TGTGCCAGCAGCTTAGAGCCCGGACAGGGCGGGAATCAGCCCCAGCATTTT
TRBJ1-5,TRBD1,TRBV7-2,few,CASSHRQGNQPQHF,TGTGCCAGCAGCCATAGACAGGGGAACCAGCCCCAGCATTTT
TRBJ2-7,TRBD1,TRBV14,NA,CASSQEGQGRYEQYF,TGTGCCAGCAGCCAAGAGGGACAGGGGAGGTACGAGCAGTACTTC
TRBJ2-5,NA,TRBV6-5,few,CASSSPKGGETQYF,TGTGCCAGCAGTAGCCCAAAAGGGGGAGAGACCCAGTACTTC
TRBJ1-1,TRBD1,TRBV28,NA,CAIPDRGGSEAFF,TGTGCCATCCCAGACAGGGGAGGATCTGAAGCTTTCTTT